Given below is one TCR beta chain in context. What it binds is not known. This entry belongs to a study of T cells expressing NK-cell markers. Study-level background: According to the study, TCR beta repertoires originated from sorted CD3+CD56+NKG2C+, CD3+CD56+NKG2C- and CD3+CD56-NKG2C+ T cells. Regarding the study as a whole: The same clonotypes also predominated in the CD3+CD56-NKG2C+ fraction of a handful of donors.

TCRdb re-called the 5' RACE reads and gives one entry per CDR3 protein, without DNA. Its table records almost 450,000 distinct CDR3 sequences. The germline V gene has CDR1 DFQATT and CDR2 SNEGSKA (reference sequence). CDR3 length: 13 amino acids. The sequenced sample was blood T cells: a sorted CD56 or NKG2C T cell subset, CD4+ or CD8+ T cells, or bulk PBMC T cells (not recorded which). The TCR was taken from a woman aged 18-69 years in good health. This chain joins TRBV20-1 and TRBJ2-7; absent DNA, TCRdb's TRBD2 call cannot be checked. This chain's CDR3 is CSASKGRGREQYF.